A single sample is the source of the 4 T cell receptor beta chains below, sequenced in a study of T cell repertoires in cytomegalovirus infection. TCRdb itself ran the reads through MiXCR, one entry per CDR3 protein. The sample shows around 450,000 distinct CDR3 sequences, 11% of them seen only once. The sequencing sample was made of PBMCs. These receptors were collected from a human donor in good health (CMV status not recorded). Some clones in this sample may be carry-over from other donors' samples.

This clonotype occurred many times. This rearrangement joins TRBV7-8 to TRBJ2-7; 8 bases fit TRBD2. The CDR3 is made up of 14 amino acids. CDR1 is SGHVS and CDR2 is FQNEAQ in the germline V gene. V lost 7 bases and J lost 0; bases outside the gene matches: 5. CDR3 loop: CASKTSVSSYEQYF. The CDR3 nucleotides read TGTGCCAGCAAGACTAGCGTGAGCTCCTACGAGCAGTACTTC.

The sample holds many counts of this clonotype. The chain combines TRBV4-1 with TRBJ2-7, with 7 nucleotides matching TRBD2. The CDR3 is 17 residues long. The germline V gene encodes CDR1 MGHRA and CDR2 YSYEKL. V trimming: 0 bases; J trimming: 1 base; junction bases outside the gene matches: 9. The CDR3: CASSQESGGSGSYEQYF. CDR3 sequence (DNA): TGCGCCAGCAGCCAAGAATCTGGCGGGAGCGGATCCTACGAGCAGTACTTC.

Many counts were recorded for this clonotype. A read error may produce the germline difference seen at one junction end. The chain uses TRBV11-1 and TRBJ2-5, with a weak D call TRBD2 (6 bases). Germline V gene lookup returns CDR1 SGHAT and CDR2 FQDESV (reference sequence). CDR3 size: 15 residues. The CDR3 sequence is CASSQGRGVQETQYF. CDR3 DNA: TGCGCCAGCAGCCAGGGTCGCGGGGTCCAAGAGACCCAGTACTTC.

This clonotype was seen at least ten times. The chain carries TRBV4-1 and TRBJ1-5; no reliable D call. Germline assignment: CDR1 MGHRA and CDR2 YSYEKL. This CDR3 spans 16 amino acids. Trimming took off 4 bases at V and 4 bases at J, with 17 bases between the two ends. CDR3 coding DNA: TGCGCCAGCAGCCCCGGCCTCGCCCGTGGGAATCAGCCCCAGCATTTT. Amino acid sequence: CASSPGLARGNQPQHF.